Following are 12 T cell receptor beta chains from one sample sequenced in a study of blood T cell repertoires in COVID-19. Assay used: immunoSEQ multiplex PCR; TCRdb lists only in-frame clones, some missing. Altogether around 180,000 clones are present, around 87% being singletons, with the ten largest covering nearly 2.5%. The source material was peripheral blood. These receptors were collected from a man aged 35 to 55 with active or convalescent COVID-19.

The V and J genes are TRBV9 and TRBJ2-1; D might be TRBD2 (6 bases). V lost 0 bases and J lost 7, with 11 bases in between. Germline CDR1 reads SGDLS; CDR2 reads YYNGEE. There are 14 residues in the CDR3. The DNA of the CDR3 is TGTGCCAGCAGCGTAGATGGGGGGAAAAATGAGCAGTTCTTC. It specifies CASSVDGGKNEQFF.

The CDR3 nucleotides are TGTGCCAGCAGCGAGCTCCCGGGACAGGGATTGAACACTGAAGCTTTCTTT. It is translated as CASSELPGQGLNTEAFF. The J gene is TRBJ1-1, the V gene TRBV9; TRBD1 aligns across 9 bases. Germline V gene data show CDR1 as SGDLS and CDR2 as YYNGEE. The CDR3 is 17 amino acids. After removal of 3 bases from V and 0 bases from J, the junction contained 9 bases not matched to a gene.

The V and J genes are TRBV7-8 and TRBJ2-7; 7 bases match TRBD2. V trimming: 1 base; J trimming: 9 bases; junction bases outside the gene matches: 0. This CDR3 comprises 11 residues. Germline CDR1 SGHVS, CDR2 FQNEAQ. CDR3 coding DNA: TGTGCCAGCAGCTTAGGGGAGGGGCAGTACTTC. This gives the protein CASSLGEGQYF.

This clone was found once. The chain couples TRBV30 to TRBJ1-6; possibly TRBD1 for D (5 bases). V was trimmed by 0 bases and J by 10 bases, leaving 16 bases between them. Germline V CDR1 and CDR2: GTSNPN, SVGIG (reference sequence). This CDR3 spans 15 amino acids. Here the CDR3 DNA reads TGTGCCTGGAGTGTAAAAGGGGCCGGGTTGTCACCCCTCCACTTT. Its translation: CAWSVKGAGLSPLHF.

This CDR3 is CAWIPDRGRMNTEAFF. The CDR3 region has the DNA TGTGCCTGGATTCCGGACAGGGGGAGGATGAACACTGAAGCTTTCTTT. This chain connects TRBV30 to TRBJ1-1; 10 nucleotides match TRBD1. Germline V gene data show CDR1 as GTSNPN and CDR2 as SVGIG (reference sequence). The CDR3 runs to 16 residues. The J segment lost 0 bases and the V segment lost 4 bases, leaving 8 bases of the junction unmatched.

This chain joins TRBV3-1 (or the pseudogene TRBV3-2) and TRBJ2-1; maybe TRBD2 (5 bases). Germline V CDR1 and CDR2: LGHDT, YNNKEL (reference sequence). The CDR3 contains 12 residues. V was pared by 4 bases and J by 5 bases, with 6 bases between. CDR3 nucleotides: TGTGCCAGCAGCCCGGGGAACAATGAGCAGTTCTTC. Translating gives CASSPGNNEQFF.

This chain connects TRBV6-5 to TRBJ2-7; D possibly corresponds to TRBD1 (6 bases). Germline lookup yields CDR1 MNHEY and CDR2 SVGAGI. The V end was cut by 5 bases, the J end by 4 bases, with 12 bases between. The CDR3 is 13 residues long. The CDR3 loop reads CASSPGQKYEQYF. The CDR3 DNA is TGTGCCAGCAGTCCCGGACAGAAATACGAGCAGTACTTC.

The V and J genes are TRBV7-2 and TRBJ1-5; D may be TRBD1 (5 bases). In germline, CDR1 is SGHTA, CDR2 FQGNSA. The V gene lost 1 base and the J gene lost 4 bases, with 8 bases spanning the gap. CDR3 size: 14 residues. For the CDR3, the DNA is TGTGCCAGCAGCTTAGATTCAGGGAATCAGCCCCAGCATTTT. This translates into CASSLDSGNQPQHF.

The gene calls are TRBV3-1 (or the pseudogene TRBV3-2) and TRBJ2-7; 7 bases line up with TRBD2. The CDR3 loop spans 13 amino acids. Germline CDR1 and CDR2: LGHDT and YNNKEL (reference sequence). Germline trimming cut 4 bases from V and 2 bases from J; bases unmatched to any gene: 2. CDR3 sequence reads: CASSRSGAYEQYF. The CDR3 coding sequence is TGTGCCAGCAGCCGGAGCGGGGCCTACGAGCAGTACTTC.

The V gene is TRBV27, the J gene TRBJ1-5, with D tentatively TRBD1 (6 bases). Germline V lookup: CDR1 MNHEY, CDR2 SMNVEV (reference sequence). The V and J ends lost 0 bases and 4 bases respectively, with 10 bases between them. The CDR3 length is 15 residues. The CDR3 here is CASSLSRGTNQPQHF. As DNA, the CDR3 is TGTGCCAGCAGTTTATCGCGGGGGACAAATCAGCCCCAGCATTTT.

V is TRBV6-1 and J is TRBJ1-2; D unresolved. The CDR3 is 14 amino acids. CDR1 and CDR2 (germline): MNHNS, SASEGT. V gave up 2 bases and J gave up 4 bases, with 11 bases separating them. This chain's CDR3 is CASSEPVTGYGYTF. The CDR3 DNA reads as TGTGCCAGCAGTGAACCGGTAACGGGCTATGGCTACACCTTC.

The rearrangement links TRBV2 to TRBJ2-7; 8 bases fit TRBD2. V lost 3 bases, J lost 0 bases, and 10 bases stayed unmatched. Per the germline V gene, CDR1 is SNHLY and CDR2 is FYNNEI. The length of the CDR3 is 17 residues. The CDR3 loop is CASSDHVGGGTSYEQYF. CDR3 sequence (DNA): TGTGCCAGCAGTGATCATGTGGGCGGGGGGACCTCCTACGAGCAGTACTTC.